This T cell receptor (beta chain) derives from a study of T cell repertoires in ileal Crohn's disease. Overall study context: Thiopurines (around twelve) or anti-TNF agents (approximately 20) were given postoperatively to about half. TCRB immunosequencing input was approximately 450 nanograms of biopsy DNA per sample.

Stated time point: proximal margin of the surgical specimen (macroscopically non-inflamed). Patients were adults with ileal or ileocolonic Crohn's disease needing resection. Assay: immunoSEQ multiplex PCR; the TCRdb copy retains only in-frame clones and omits some. The sample carries more than 3,000 clones, 55% to 75% recorded once. The sample comprised ileal tissue. The clonotype comes from an adult with Crohn's disease.

CDR3 DNA: TGCGCCAGCAGCTTGGCCGGGCCTGAAGCTTTCTTT. It translates to CASSLAGPEAFF. The chain recombines TRBV5-1 with TRBJ1-1; no clear D. The CDR3 totals 12 residues. From germline, CDR1 is SGHRS and CDR2 YFSETQ. The V end lost 0 bases, the J end lost 6 bases, and 6 bases lay between the germline ends.